The 6 T cell receptor beta chains given below trace back to one sample, sequenced in a study of blood T cells in healthy people across ages. Using a J-beta primer mix together with a sample-barcoded 5' primer, a second PCR was run for about 6 to 12 cycles. TCRdb ran MiXCR on the 5' RACE reads and lists one entry per CDR3 protein. The table shows hundreds of thousands of distinct CDR3 sequences, with roughly half occurring only once. The sample comprised blood. The source of these receptors is a woman of 80 years or more in good health.

To note about this clonotype: Being one base from a much bigger clone, this may be a read error. The rearrangement joins TRBV3-1 to TRBJ2-4, with TRBD2 identical over 11 bases. Germline values: CDR1 LGHDT, CDR2 YNNKEL (reference sequence). Unmatched junction bases numbered 14, after V lost 3 bases and J lost 13 bases. The CDR3 runs 16 residues. Here the CDR3 reads CASSHLSGLAGNGQYF. The CDR3 nucleotides are TGTGCCAGCAGCCACCTATCCGGACTAGCGGGTAACGGGCAGTACTTC.

Many counts were recorded for this clonotype. V usage is TRBV7-2 and J usage is TRBJ2-4; D may be TRBD2 (6 bases). The CDR3 is made up of 15 amino acids. Trimming took 1 base from V and 5 from J, leaving 12 bases between them. Germline loops: CDR1 SGHTA, CDR2 FQGNSA. CDR3 sequence reads: CASSLGGLAENIQYF. CDR3 coding DNA: TGTGCCAGCAGCTTAGGGGGACTGGCTGAAAACATTCAGTACTTC.

This chain connects TRBV10-3 to TRBJ2-1; the match to TRBD1 covers 8 bases. The CDR3 sequence is 12 residues long. Germline CDR1 reads ENHRY; CDR2 reads SYGVKD. V was pared by 7 bases and J by 6 bases, with 2 bases of the junction left unmatched. The CDR3 DNA reads as TGTGCCATCAACCAGGGGGCCAATGAGCAGTTCTTC. It is translated as CAINQGANEQFF.

CDR3 sequence reads: CASSQGHPSRYGYTF. CDR3 bases: TGTGCCAGCAGCCAAGGACACCCAAGTCGCTATGGCTACACCTTC. The rearrangement links TRBV3-1 to TRBJ1-2, with D uncertain. Between the trimmed V and J ends, which lost 1 base and 4 bases, there was a span of 13 bases. Germline CDR1 is LGHDT and CDR2 is YNNKEL (reference sequence). The CDR3 sequence is 15 residues long.

This clonotype was seen only once. In DNA, the CDR3 is TGTGCCAGCAGCTGGTCTTTCTCTGGGGCCAACGTCCTGACTTTC. Encoded protein: CASSWSFSGANVLTF. The chain couples TRBV5-8 to TRBJ2-6, with D uncertain. Germline lookup yields CDR1 SGHTS and CDR2 YDEGEE. This CDR3 contains 15 residues. V was shortened by 3 bases and J by 0 bases, with 7 bases between the two germline ends.

This clonotype has more than one count but fewer than ten. The gene calls are TRBV2 and TRBJ2-2; the D gene is possibly TRBD1 (6 bases). The CDR3 length is 13 residues. V was shortened by 6 bases and J by 8 bases, with 13 bases between the two germline ends. Germline CDR1 and CDR2: SNHLY and FYNNEI. The CDR3 here is CASREQGPGELFF. For the CDR3, the DNA is TGTGCCAGCAGGGAACAGGGCCCTGGGGAGCTGTTTTTT.